Reported below is one T cell receptor beta chain. Its cognate antigen is unknown. Trimming took off 3 bases at V and 0 bases at J, with 6 bases between the two ends. CDR3 size: 14 residues. Germline CDR1 reads SGHRS; CDR2 reads YFSETQ. This sample stems from a study of shared clonotypes between healthy human individuals. The study's findings and limits: Generally, naive subsets (rather than memory subsets) showed larger estimated richness. Around 5% of naive CD4 clonotypes were common to several donors.

Assay used: immunoSEQ multiplex PCR; TCRdb lists only in-frame clones, some missing. This sample yields some 2,500,000 clones, of which 85% to 95% are seen a single time; around 0.38% belongs to the top ten. All the donors were Caucasian adults who lived in Nashville, Tennessee. Both subsets, CD45RA+ naive and CD45RA-negative memory, were split from the CD4+ cells. The sequencing input was naive CD4+ T cells from PBMCs. Subset: CD45RA+ positively selected. The TCR was taken from a man in his late teens or twenties in good health. Some clones in this sample may be carry-over from other donors' samples. The chain uses TRBV5-1 and TRBJ1-4; D is unresolved. In DNA, the CDR3 is TGCGCCAGCAGCTCCAGTTCAACTAATGAAAAACTGTTTTTT. Protein product: CASSSSSTNEKLFF. Based on the CDR3 plus reference TRBV5-1 and TRBJ1-4, the full variable domain is KAGVTQTPRYLIKTRGQQVTLSCSPISGHRSVSWYQQTPGQGLQFLFEYFSETQRNKGNFPGRFSGRQFSNSRSEMNVSTLELGDSALYLCASSSSSTNEKLFFGSGTQLSVL.